What follows are 7 T cell receptor beta chains derived from one specimen sequenced in a study of chemoradiotherapy in HPV16-positive cancers. TCRdb keeps only in-frame clones here, not all; method: immunoSEQ multiplex PCR. The sample shows about 33,000 clones, about 85% of them seen only once. The specimen comprised blood, sampled from a patient who underwent chemoradiotherapy. The receptors were sampled from a human donor with HPV-associated anogenital cancer.

Only one count was recorded for this clone. The chain recombines TRBV6-1 with TRBJ1-2, with 7 bases fitting TRBD1. The CDR3 has 15 residues. V trimming: 6 bases; J trimming: 0 bases; junction bases outside the gene matches: 7. In germline, CDR1 is MNHNS, CDR2 SASEGT. The CDR3 here is CASRDRTSANYGYTF. CDR3 nucleotides: TGTGCCAGCAGGGACAGGACCTCAGCTAACTATGGCTACACCTTC.

The V and J genes are TRBV10-3 and TRBJ1-1; TRBD1 aligns across 9 bases. CDR3 size: 17 residues. The germline V gene encodes CDR1 ENHRY and CDR2 SYGVKD. Trimming cost V 5 bases and J 1 base; bases outside gene matches: 11. CDR3 DNA sequence: TGTGCCATCAGTCTAAGCCAACCGGGACAGGGGAACACTGAAGCTTTCTTT. Residues: CAISLSQPGQGNTEAFF.

This chain connects TRBV7-3 to TRBJ2-3, with TRBD2 identical over 7 bases. CDR1 is SGHTA and CDR2 is FQGTGA in the germline V gene. The junction had 8 bases not matched to a gene; V was cut back by 3 bases and J by 5 bases. The CDR3 consists of 15 residues. The CDR3 DNA follows: TGTGCCAGCAGCTTTTCCGGGACTAACTTAGATACGCAGTATTTT. It is translated as CASSFSGTNLDTQYF.

This chain uses TRBV5-1 with TRBJ2-2; TRBD1 matches 7 bases. CDR1 and CDR2 (germline): SGHRS, YFSETQ. V lost 4 bases and J lost 4; bases outside the gene matches: 7. The CDR3 spans 15 residues. CDR3 bases: TGCGCCAGCAGCGGTGGGACAGTGAGCACCGGGGAGCTGTTTTTT. Translated: CASSGGTVSTGELFF.

This clone was observed a handful of times. This chain connects TRBV14 to TRBJ2-4, with D possibly TRBD1 on 7 matching bases. The germline gives CDR1 SGHDN, CDR2 FVKESK. This CDR3 has 17 residues. The V gene lost 3 bases and the J gene lost 2 bases, with 17 bases spanning the gap. CDR3 DNA sequence: TGTGCCAGCAGCCAGGACACAGGGGCGGGAACCAAAAACATTCAGTACTTC. It encodes CASSQDTGAGTKNIQYF.

The genes are TRBV20-1 and TRBJ1-5; no firm D call. Trimming took off 1 base at V and 5 bases at J, with 3 bases between the two ends. Per the germline V gene, CDR1 is DFQATT and CDR2 is SNEGSKA (reference sequence). This CDR3 has 11 residues. Written as DNA, the CDR3 is TGCAGTGCTAGAGCTGATCAGCCCCAGCATTTT. Translation: CSARADQPQHF.

This chain joins TRBV18 and TRBJ2-5; no definite D call. The tail of the sequence fits TRBJ2-7 better, so the J call may be wrong. The CDR3 runs 15 residues. CDR1 and CDR2 (germline): KGHSH, LQKENI. The CDR3 region is CASSPPGDPHYEQYF. Here the CDR3 DNA reads TGTGCCAGCTCACCACCCGGCGATCCCCACTACGAGCAGTACTTC.